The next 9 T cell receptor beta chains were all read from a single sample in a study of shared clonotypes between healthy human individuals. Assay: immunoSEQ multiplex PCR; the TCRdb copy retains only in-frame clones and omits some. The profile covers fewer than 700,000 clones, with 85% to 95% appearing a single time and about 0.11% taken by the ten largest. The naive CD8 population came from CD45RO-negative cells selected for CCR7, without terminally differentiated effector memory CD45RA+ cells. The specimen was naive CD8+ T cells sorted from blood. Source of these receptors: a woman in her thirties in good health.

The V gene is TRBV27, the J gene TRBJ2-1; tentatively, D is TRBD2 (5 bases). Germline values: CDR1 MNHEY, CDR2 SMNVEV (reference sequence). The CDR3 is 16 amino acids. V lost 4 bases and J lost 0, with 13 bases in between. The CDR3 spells CASSSRRRSSYNEQFF. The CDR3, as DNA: TGTGCCAGCAGTTCTAGGCGGAGGAGCTCCTACAATGAGCAGTTCTTC.

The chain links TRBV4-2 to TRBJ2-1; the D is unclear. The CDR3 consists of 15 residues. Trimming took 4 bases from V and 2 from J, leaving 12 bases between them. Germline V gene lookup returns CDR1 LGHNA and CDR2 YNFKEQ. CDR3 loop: CASSPVPTAYNEQFF. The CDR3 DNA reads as TGTGCCAGCAGCCCCGTCCCGACGGCCTACAATGAGCAGTTCTTC.

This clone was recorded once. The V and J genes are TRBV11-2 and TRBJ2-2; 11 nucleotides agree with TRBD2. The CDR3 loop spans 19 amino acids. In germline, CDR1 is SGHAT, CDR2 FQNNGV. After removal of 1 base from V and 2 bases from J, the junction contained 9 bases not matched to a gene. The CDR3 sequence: CASSLGSLAGGFNTGELFF. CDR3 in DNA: TGTGCCAGCAGCTTAGGCTCCCTAGCGGGAGGTTTTAACACCGGGGAGCTGTTTTTT.

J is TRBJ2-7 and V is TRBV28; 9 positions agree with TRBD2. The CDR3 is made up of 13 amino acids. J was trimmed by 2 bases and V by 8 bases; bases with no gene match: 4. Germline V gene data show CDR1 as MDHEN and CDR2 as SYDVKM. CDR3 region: CASGRLAAYEQYF. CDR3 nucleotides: TGTGCCAGCGGCAGACTAGCGGCCTACGAGCAGTACTTC. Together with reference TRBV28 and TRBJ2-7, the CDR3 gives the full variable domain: DVKVTQSSRYLVKRTGEKVFLECVQDMDHENMFWYRQDPGLGLRLIYFSYDVKMKEKGDIPEGYSVSREKKERFSLILESASTNQTSMYLCASGRLAAYEQYFGPGTRLTVT.

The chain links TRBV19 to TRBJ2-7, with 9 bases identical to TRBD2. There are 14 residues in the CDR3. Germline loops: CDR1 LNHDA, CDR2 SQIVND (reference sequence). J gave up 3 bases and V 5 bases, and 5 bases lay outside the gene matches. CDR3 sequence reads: CASSVSGRHYEQYF. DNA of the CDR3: TGTGCCAGTAGTGTGAGCGGGAGGCACTACGAGCAGTACTTC.

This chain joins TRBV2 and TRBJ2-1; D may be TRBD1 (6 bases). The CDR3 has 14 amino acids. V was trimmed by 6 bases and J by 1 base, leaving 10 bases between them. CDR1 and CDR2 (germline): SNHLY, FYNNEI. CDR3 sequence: CASRDSRSYNEQFF. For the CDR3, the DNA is TGTGCCAGCAGGGACAGTCGATCCTACAATGAGCAGTTCTTC.

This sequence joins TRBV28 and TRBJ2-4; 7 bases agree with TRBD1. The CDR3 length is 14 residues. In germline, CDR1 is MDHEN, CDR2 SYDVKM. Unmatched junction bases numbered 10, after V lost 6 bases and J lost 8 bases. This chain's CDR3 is CASRQTGLEDIQYF. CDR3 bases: TGTGCCAGCAGACAGACAGGGCTAGAAGACATTCAGTACTTC.

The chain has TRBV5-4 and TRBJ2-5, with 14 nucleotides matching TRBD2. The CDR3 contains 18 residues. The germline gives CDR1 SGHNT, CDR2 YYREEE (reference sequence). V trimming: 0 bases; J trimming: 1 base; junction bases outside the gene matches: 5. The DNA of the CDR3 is TGTGCCAGCAGCTTGGCCGGCGGACTAGCGGGAGGCCAAGAGACCCAGTACTTC. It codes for CASSLAGGLAGGQETQYF.

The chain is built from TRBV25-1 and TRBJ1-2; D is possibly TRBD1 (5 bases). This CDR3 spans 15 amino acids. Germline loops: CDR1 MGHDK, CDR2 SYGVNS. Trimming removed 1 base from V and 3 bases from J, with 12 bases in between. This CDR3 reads CASSESGTPDYGYTF. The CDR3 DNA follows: TGTGCCAGCAGTGAATCGGGGACGCCGGACTATGGCTACACCTTC.